This T cell receptor beta chain was recovered during a study of T cell repertoires and HLA-DP antigens. This CDR3 has 12 residues. From germline, CDR1 is MDHEN and CDR2 SYDVKM. Trimming cost V 4 bases and J 4 bases, with 8 bases left between them. The assay was immunoSEQ multiplex PCR, and TCRdb's table has in-frame clones only and misses some. Of approximately 110,000 clones listed, around 93% are singletons. Notes on this clone: Its antigen is currently unknown.

This TCR was recovered from a woman aged 18-29 years in good health and CMV-seronegative. The material sequenced was CD4+ T cells from PBMCs. The V and J genes are TRBV28 and TRBJ2-7; D remains unclear. The CDR3 sequence is CASSSAGYEQYF. The CDR3 DNA reads TGTGCCAGCAGTTCGGCCGGGTACGAGCAGTACTTC. The whole variable domain, filled in from reference TRBV28 and TRBJ2-7, reads DVKVTQSSRYLVKRTGEKVFLECVQDMDHENMFWYRQDPGLGLRLIYFSYDVKMKEKGDIPEGYSVSREKKERFSLILESASTNQTSMYLCASSSAGYEQYFGPGTRLTVT.